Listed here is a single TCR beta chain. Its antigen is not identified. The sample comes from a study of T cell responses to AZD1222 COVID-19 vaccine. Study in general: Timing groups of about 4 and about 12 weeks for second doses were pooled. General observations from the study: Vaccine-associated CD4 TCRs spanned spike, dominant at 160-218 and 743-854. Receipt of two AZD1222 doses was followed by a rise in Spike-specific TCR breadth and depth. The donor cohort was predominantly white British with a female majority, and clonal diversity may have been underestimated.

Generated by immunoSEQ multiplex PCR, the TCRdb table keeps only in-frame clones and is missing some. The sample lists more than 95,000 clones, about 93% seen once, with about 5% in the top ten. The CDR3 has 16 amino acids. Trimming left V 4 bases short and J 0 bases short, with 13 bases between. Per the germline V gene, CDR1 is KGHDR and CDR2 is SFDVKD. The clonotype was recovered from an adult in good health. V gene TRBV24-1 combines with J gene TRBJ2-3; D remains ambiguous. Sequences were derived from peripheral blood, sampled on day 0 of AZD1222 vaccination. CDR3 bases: TGTGCCACCAGTGACCCCCCTGGAACTAGCACAGATACGCAGTATTTT. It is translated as CATSDPPGTSTDTQYF.